The 16 T cell receptor beta chains below were found in one sample sequenced in a study of T cell responses to AZD1222 COVID-19 vaccine. Sequenced by immunoSEQ multiplex PCR; TCRdb stores in-frame clones only, minus some. Here the sample spans some 31,000 clones, 88% being singletons. The starting material was peripheral blood, obtained 28 days after the second AZD1222 dose. The receptors here all came from an adult who received the AZD1222 COVID-19 vaccine.

The chain is built from TRBV30 and TRBJ2-7; D is unclear. Germline CDR1 and CDR2: GTSNPN and SVGIG (reference sequence). V lost 4 bases, J lost 1 base, and 8 bases lay in between. This CDR3 is built from 12 residues. CDR3 amino acids: CAWNRVSYEQYF. The CDR3 DNA reads as TGTGCCTGGAATAGGGTATCCTACGAGCAGTACTTC.

The sample holds a few counts of this clone. This chain uses TRBV5-1 with TRBJ2-3; D tentatively fits TRBD1 or TRBD2 (6 bases each). V dropped 1 base and J dropped 6 bases, with 18 bases sitting between them. This CDR3 has 16 amino acids. The germline V gene encodes CDR1 SGHRS and CDR2 YFSETQ. CDR3 residues: CASSLSSWGAVDTQYF. The CDR3 DNA reads as TGCGCCAGCAGCTTGAGTTCGTGGGGGGCTGTTGATACGCAGTATTTT.

This clone was seen once. The chain is built from TRBV7-2 and TRBJ2-3, with D maybe TRBD1 (5 bases). V shed 1 base and J shed 8 bases, with 16 bases lying between them. The CDR3 is made up of 15 amino acids. Germline CDR1 and CDR2: SGHTA and FQGNSA. CDR3 sequence reads: CASSLGGILLGTQYF. Written as DNA, the CDR3 is TGTGCCAGCAGCTTAGGGGGCATTCTCTTGGGTACGCAGTATTTT.

The chain links TRBV7-9 to TRBJ1-3; possible D gene TRBD1, 5 bases. Germline V gene sequence: CDR1 SEHNR, CDR2 FQNEAQ (reference sequence). The CDR3 runs to 14 residues. V was shortened by 1 base and J by 3 bases, with 7 bases between the two germline ends. The CDR3 spells CASSLGRDGNTIYF. The CDR3 DNA reads TGTGCCAGCAGCTTAGGCAGGGATGGAAACACCATATATTTT.

The chain recombines TRBV14 with TRBJ2-6; D might be TRBD1 or TRBD2, each matching 5 bases. The germline CDR1 and CDR2 sequences are SGHDN and FVKESK. The V gene lost 6 bases and the J gene lost 2 bases, with 11 bases spanning the gap. CDR3 length equals 15 residues. The CDR3 bases are TGTGCCAGCAGTCCACAGGAGGCTGGGGCCAACGTCCTGACTTTC. This gives the protein CASSPQEAGANVLTF.

V gene TRBV6-6 combines with J gene TRBJ2-5; unclear D gene. This CDR3 is built from 14 residues. V was shortened by 0 bases and J by 4 bases, with 9 bases between the two germline ends. CDR1 is MNHNY and CDR2 is SVGAGI in the germline V gene (reference sequence). The CDR3 spells CASSYSNSLETQYF. The CDR3 DNA is TGTGCCAGCAGTTACTCGAATAGTTTAGAGACCCAGTACTTC.

The chain recombines TRBV7-8 with TRBJ2-7; the D is unclear. The CDR3 consists of 16 residues. Germline assignment: CDR1 SGHVS and CDR2 FQNEAQ. The V end was cut by 1 base, the J end by 2 bases, with 15 bases between. CDR3 sequence: CASSLGRFGTAYEQYF. CDR3 nucleotide sequence: TGTGCCAGCAGCTTAGGACGGTTCGGTACCGCCTACGAGCAGTACTTC.

The J gene is TRBJ2-7, the V gene TRBV3-1 (or the pseudogene TRBV3-2); D could derive from TRBD1 or TRBD2 (6 bases each). Germline V lookup: CDR1 LGHDT, CDR2 YNNKEL (reference sequence). Between the trimmed V and J ends, which lost 2 bases and 5 bases, there was a span of 13 bases. This CDR3 has 14 residues. The CDR3 sequence: CASSQNSGGDEQYF. The CDR3 DNA sequence: TGTGCCAGCAGCCAAAACTCCGGGGGCGACGAGCAGTACTTC.

The chain combines TRBV27 with TRBJ2-5; D is perhaps TRBD1 or TRBD2 (5 bases each). The length of the CDR3 is 16 residues. The germline gives CDR1 MNHEY, CDR2 SMNVEV (reference sequence). V lost 3 bases and J lost 2, with 16 bases in between. CDR3 coding DNA: TGTGCCAGCAGTTTGATGTTTGGGGGTGTTCAAGAGACCCAGTACTTC. Protein: CASSLMFGGVQETQYF.

V is TRBV29-1 and J is TRBJ2-6; tentatively, D is TRBD1 (6 bases). V lost 6 bases, J lost 6 bases, and 15 bases lay in between. There are 14 residues in the CDR3. Per germline, CDR1 SQVTM and CDR2 ANQGSEA. The CDR3 loop reads CSVRTDPAANVLTF. The CDR3 nucleotides are TGCAGCGTCCGGACAGATCCCGCGGCCAACGTCCTGACTTTC. Full variable domain (rest looked up from reference TRBV29-1 and TRBJ2-6): SAVISQKPSRDICQRGTSLTIQCQVDSQVTMMFWYRQQPGQSLTLIATANQGSEATYESGFVIDKFPISRPNLTFSTLTVSNMSPEDSSIYLCSVRTDPAANVLTFGAGSRLTVL.

This clone was observed a handful of times. This rearrangement joins TRBV5-1 to TRBJ1-6; TRBD1 agrees at 8 bases. The trim removed 4 bases at V and 0 bases at J, leaving 6 bases unmatched. The CDR3 extends over 17 amino acids. The germline gives CDR1 SGHRS, CDR2 YFSETQ. The CDR3 DNA follows: TGCGCCAGCAGCCGACAGGGGCCTAGCTCCTATAATTCACCCCTCCACTTT. Translated: CASSRQGPSSYNSPLHF. The full variable domain, its missing parts supplied by reference TRBV5-1 and TRBJ1-6, is KAGVTQTPRYLIKTRGQQVTLSCSPISGHRSVSWYQQTPGQGLQFLFEYFSETQRNKGNFPGRFSGRQFSNSRSEMNVSTLELGDSALYLCASSRQGPSSYNSPLHFGNGTRLTVT.

The chain couples TRBV6-2 or TRBV6-3 to TRBJ1-3; D uncertain. Deletions cut 2 bases from V and 3 bases from J, with 2 bases between. The CDR3 is made up of 12 amino acids. Germline lookup yields CDR1 MNHEY and CDR2 SVGEGT. Here the CDR3 DNA reads TGTGCCAGCAGTTACGGTGGAAACACCATATATTTT. The encoded protein is CASSYGGNTIYF.

The chain uses TRBV7-3 and TRBJ1-1; TRBD1 might be the D (6 bases). This CDR3 region has 13 residues. Trimming shortened V by 6 bases and J by 2 bases, and 10 bases separated the two germline ends. Germline CDR1 reads SGHTA; CDR2 reads FQGTGA. As DNA, the CDR3 is TGTGCCAGCAGACAGGGTACTAACACTGAAGCTTTCTTT. It yields the protein CASRQGTNTEAFF.

J is TRBJ2-7 and V is TRBV6-5; the match to TRBD1 covers 7 bases. V trimming: 6 bases; J trimming: 6 bases; junction bases outside the gene matches: 5. The length of the CDR3 is 12 residues. Germline lookup yields CDR1 MNHEY and CDR2 SVGAGI. The CDR3 DNA sequence: TGTGCCAGCAGCACCAACAGGGGCGAGCAGTACTTC. Its protein product is CASSTNRGEQYF.

The V gene is TRBV5-8, the J gene TRBJ1-1, with TRBD1 as a possible D gene (6 bases). V shed 4 bases and J shed 7 bases, with 11 bases lying between them. The CDR3 is 12 residues long. Germline-derived CDR1 and CDR2 are SGHTS and YDEGEE. CDR3 sequence (DNA): TGTGCCAGCAGCGGAGGGGGGATTGAAGCTTTCTTT. It translates to CASSGGGIEAFF.

This chain uses TRBV18 with TRBJ1-2; D possibly corresponds to TRBD1 (6 bases). The length of the CDR3 is 12 residues. V was shortened by 3 bases and J by 7 bases, with 9 bases between the two germline ends. Germline CDR1 reads KGHSH; CDR2 reads LQKENI. The CDR3 nucleotides read TGTGCCAGCTCACCCACAGGGTTTGGCTACACCTTC. It translates to CASSPTGFGYTF. The full variable domain, with the rest looked up from reference TRBV18 and TRBJ1-2, is NAGVMQNPRHLVRRRGQEARLRCSPMKGHSHVYWYRQLPEEGLKFMVYLQKENIIDESGMPKERFSAEFPKEGPSILRIQQVVRGDSAAYFCASSPTGFGYTFGSGTRLTVV.